This T cell receptor beta chain was identified during a study of shared clonotypes between healthy human individuals. Study-level background: CD8 memory received one plate per donor, CD8 naive two, CD4 memory three and CD4 naive three.

V was clipped by 7 bases and J by 3 bases, with 10 bases between them. The CDR3 consists of 13 residues. Germline V gives CDR1 MNHNS, CDR2 SASEGT. As to this clone: The antigen remains undetermined.

Study-wide results and limits: Rarefaction showed sorted-subset sequencing was incomplete despite large depth. Generation of non-shared clonotypes was less probable than generation of clonotypes shared by all four donors.

Assay runs were performed at deep level. The repertoire was sequenced with immunoSEQ multiplex PCR; TCRdb's copy has only in-frame clones and lacks some. The sample lists about 2,500,000 clones; around nine tenths were seen once. This chain joins TRBV6-1 and TRBJ2-4; D is perhaps TRBD1 (6 bases). This TCR came from a man aged 18-30 years in good health. The sample was naive CD4+ T cells sorted from blood. As for subset: CD45RA+ positively selected. DNA for the CDR3: TGTGCCAGCAAAGAGGGGGTCAAAAACATTCAGTACTTC. It yields the protein CASKEGVKNIQYF.